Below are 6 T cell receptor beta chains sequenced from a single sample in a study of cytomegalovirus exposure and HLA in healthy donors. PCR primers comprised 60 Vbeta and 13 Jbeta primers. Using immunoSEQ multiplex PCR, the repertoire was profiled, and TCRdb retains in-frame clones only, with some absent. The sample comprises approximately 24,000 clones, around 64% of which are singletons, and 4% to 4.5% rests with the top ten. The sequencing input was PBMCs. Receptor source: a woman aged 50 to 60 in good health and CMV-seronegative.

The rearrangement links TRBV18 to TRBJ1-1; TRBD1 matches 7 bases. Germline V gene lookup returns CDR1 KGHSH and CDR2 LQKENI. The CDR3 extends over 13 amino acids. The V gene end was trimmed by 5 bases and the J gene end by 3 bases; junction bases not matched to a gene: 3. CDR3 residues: CASSGRGDTEAFF. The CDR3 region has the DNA TGTGCCAGCTCAGGCAGGGGGGACACTGAAGCTTTCTTT.

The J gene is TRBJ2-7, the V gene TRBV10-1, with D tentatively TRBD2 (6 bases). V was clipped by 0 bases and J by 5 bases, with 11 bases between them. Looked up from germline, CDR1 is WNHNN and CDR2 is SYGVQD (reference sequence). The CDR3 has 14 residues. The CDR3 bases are TGCGCCAGCAGTGAGTCGCGGGAAACCCACGAGCAGTACTTC. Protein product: CASSESRETHEQYF.

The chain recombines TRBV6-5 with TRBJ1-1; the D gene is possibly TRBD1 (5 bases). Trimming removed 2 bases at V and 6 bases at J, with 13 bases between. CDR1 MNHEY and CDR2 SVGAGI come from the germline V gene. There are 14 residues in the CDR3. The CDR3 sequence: CASSYGAGWAEAFF. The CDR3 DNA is TGTGCCAGCAGTTACGGGGCAGGTTGGGCTGAAGCTTTCTTT.

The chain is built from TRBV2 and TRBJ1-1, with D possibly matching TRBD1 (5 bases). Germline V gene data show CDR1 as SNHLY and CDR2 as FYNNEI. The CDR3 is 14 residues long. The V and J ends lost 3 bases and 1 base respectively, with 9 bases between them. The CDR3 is CASSDRQRNTEAFF. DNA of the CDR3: TGTGCCAGCAGTGACAGACAGAGGAACACTGAAGCTTTCTTT. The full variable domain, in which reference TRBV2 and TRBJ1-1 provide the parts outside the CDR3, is EPEVTQTPSHQVTQMGQEVILRCVPISNHLYFYWYRQILGQKVEFLVSFYNNEISEKSEIFDDQFSVERPDGSNFTLKIRSTKLEDSAMYFCASSDRQRNTEAFFGQGTRLTVV.

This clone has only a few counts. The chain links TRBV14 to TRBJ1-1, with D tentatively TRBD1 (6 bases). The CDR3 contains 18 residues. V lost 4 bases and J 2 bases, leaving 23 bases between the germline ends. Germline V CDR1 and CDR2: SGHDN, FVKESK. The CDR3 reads CASSLRPFTRTENTEAFF. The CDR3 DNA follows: TGTGCCAGCAGCCTCCGCCCCTTTACTCGGACAGAAAACACTGAAGCTTTCTTT.

CDR3 DNA sequence: TGCGCCAGCAGCCAAGATTATCGGGGTACCACCTACGAGCAGTACTTC. It is translated as CASSQDYRGTTYEQYF. The rearrangement links TRBV4-1 to TRBJ2-7, with D tentatively TRBD2 (5 bases). The CDR3 runs 16 residues. V lost 0 bases to trimming and J lost 2 bases, with 14 bases between them. Germline-derived CDR1 and CDR2 are MGHRA and YSYEKL.